Listed below are T cell receptor beta chains from one sample, sequenced in a study of molecular identifiers for immune sequencing clone quantification. One entry per CDR3 protein, called by TCRdb with MiXCR from the PCR reads. In the table there are approximately 590,000 distinct CDR3 sequences, less than 30% of which are singletons. Source material: naive CD8+ T cells from blood, with Jurkat cell RNA spiked in. The receptor set was obtained from a human donor in good health. Some libraries in this study had Jurkat cell RNA spiked in. Each CDR3 is given with its conserved first and last residue. A D gene is named only where the DNA matches it firmly. Size is omitted from some rows. Given values are once, few, many or a class for expanded clones.

size: many; D: -; V: TRBV27; J: TRBJ2-7; DNA: TGTGCCAGCAGTTTATCGTCCATTAGGGAGCAGTACTTC; CDR3: CASSLSSIREQYF
size: many; D: -; V: TRBV19; J: TRBJ2-7; DNA: TGTGCCAGTAGTCAAGGGTATCCGACCTACGAGCAGTACTTC; CDR3: CASSQGYPTYEQYF
size: -; D: TRBD2; V: TRBV30; J: TRBJ2-7; DNA: TGTGCCTGGAGTGGGCTCCGGCTGACTAGCGGGAGTCTGTACGAGCAGTACTTC; CDR3: CAWSGLRLTSGSLYEQYF
size: many; D: -; V: TRBV13; J: TRBJ2-5; DNA: TGTGCCAGCAGCCCACAGGAGGACCAAGAGACCCAGTACTTC; CDR3: CASSPQEDQETQYF
size: -; D: -; V: TRBV4-3; J: TRBJ1-3; DNA: TGCGCCAGCAGCCAAGTTTGGAGGAACTCTGGAAACACCATATATTTT; CDR3: CASSQVWRNSGNTIYF
size: many; D: -; V: TRBV7-9; J: TRBJ2-5; DNA: TGTGCCAGCAGCCCAAGTTCGGTTAGACAAGAGACCCAGTACTTC; CDR3: CASSPSSVRQETQYF
size: few; D: TRBD2; V: TRBV5-4; J: TRBJ2-1; DNA: TGTGCCAGCAGCGACGGACTAGCGGGGGCCGCTACGGATGAGCAGTTCTTC; CDR3: CASSDGLAGAATDEQFF
size: many; D: -; V: TRBV25-1; J: TRBJ1-1; DNA: TGTGCCAGCAGTGATTCCAACGTGGTTGAAGCTTTCTTT; CDR3: CASSDSNVVEAFF
size: many; D: TRBD1; V: TRBV6-5; J: TRBJ2-7; DNA: TGTGCCAGCAGTTACTCGGACAGGGGGGGCGAGCAGTACTTC; CDR3: CASSYSDRGGEQYF
size: -; D: TRBD2; V: TRBV3-1; J: TRBJ2-5; DNA: TGTGCCAGCAGCCAATTGGGACTAGCGGGAGGGGTGGAGACCCAGTACTTC; CDR3: CASSQLGLAGGVETQYF
size: few; D: -; V: TRBV4-2; J: TRBJ2-1; DNA: TGTGCCAGCAGCCAGGGGCAAGGCGGATACAATGAGCAGTTCTTC; CDR3: CASSQGQGGYNEQFF
size: many; D: TRBD2; V: TRBV7-6; J: TRBJ2-5; DNA: TGTGCCAGCAGCTTAGAGCCCAGCGGGGCGTACCAAGAGACCCAGTACTTC; CDR3: CASSLEPSGAYQETQYF
size: many; D: -; V: TRBV4-3; J: TRBJ2-5; DNA: TGCGCCAGCAGCCAAGATACGACAGCCTCCCAGTACTTC; CDR3: CASSQDTTASQYF
size: many; D: -; V: TRBV20-1; J: TRBJ2-3; DNA: TGCAGTGCTAGGGGACCCCGGGGTACGCAGTATTTT; CDR3: CSARGPRGTQYF
size: many; D: -; V: TRBV30; J: TRBJ2-3; DNA: TGTGCCTGGAGTGTACTAGAATCTGATACGCAGTATTTT; CDR3: CAWSVLESDTQYF
size: -; D: TRBD1; V: TRBV10-2; J: TRBJ1-1; DNA: TGCGCCAGCTCCACCCGGACAGGATTTACTGAAGCTTTCTTT; CDR3: CASSTRTGFTEAFF
size: few; D: -; V: TRBV23-1; J: TRBJ1-2; DNA: TGCGCCAGCAGTCAATCGCAGCCAGGGAGCGGCTACACCTTC; CDR3: CASSQSQPGSGYTF
size: many; D: -; V: TRBV7-6; J: TRBJ2-3; DNA: TGTGCCAGCAGCTTAGGGGGGGGCGACACAGATACGCAGTATTTT; CDR3: CASSLGGGDTDTQYF
size: -; D: -; V: TRBV15; J: TRBJ2-5; DNA: TGTGCCACCAGCAGAGTTAGAGGGGGGCTCGGGACCCAGTACTTC; CDR3: CATSRVRGGLGTQYF
size: few; D: TRBD2; V: TRBV27; J: TRBJ2-7; DNA: TGTGCCAGCAGTCAGGAGCGGGGGAGCTCCTACGAGCAGTACTTC; CDR3: CASSQERGSSYEQYF
size: -; D: -; V: TRBV7-7; J: TRBJ2-3; DNA: TGTGCTAGCAGCTTAGGTGTCGGATTTCAGGATACGCAGTATTTT; CDR3: CASSLGVGFQDTQYF
size: few; D: -; V: TRBV28; J: TRBJ2-5; DNA: TGTGCCAGCAGGGCCCCTTCACAAGAGACCCAGTACTTC; CDR3: CASRAPSQETQYF
size: many; D: TRBD2; V: TRBV5-8; J: TRBJ2-7; DNA: TGTGCCAGCAGCTGGTCCGGGACTAGCGGGATCGGTGAGCAGTACTTC; CDR3: CASSWSGTSGIGEQYF
size: -; D: -; V: TRBV7-9; J: TRBJ2-7; DNA: TGTGCCAGCAGCCGTTCCGACAAGAGCCCCTACGAGCAGTACTTC; CDR3: CASSRSDKSPYEQYF
size: many; D: -; V: TRBV9; J: TRBJ1-2; DNA: TGTGCCAGCAGCGTAGCCACCAACTATGGCTACACCTTC; CDR3: CASSVATNYGYTF
size: -; D: -; V: TRBV6-1; J: TRBJ2-7; DNA: TGTGCCAGCAGTGAAACCAGGGTCCGGTACGAGCAGTACTTC; CDR3: CASSETRVRYEQYF
size: -; D: TRBD2; V: TRBV12-3/TRBV12-4; J: TRBJ2-3; DNA: TGTGCCAGCAGTTTTAATCGGGCAGCGGGGGGGCGGAAATATACGCAGTATTTT; CDR3: CASSFNRAAGGRKYTQYF
size: -; D: -; V: TRBV28; J: TRBJ1-1; DNA: TGTGCCAGCAGTCCACCTCCGTTGGTGGCGCACACTGAAGCTTTCTTT; CDR3: CASSPPPLVAHTEAFF
size: few; D: -; V: TRBV7-6; J: TRBJ2-1; DNA: TGTGCCAGCAGCTTAGGAAGTTGGAGATTCTCTGAGGGTGAGCAGTTCTTC; CDR3: CASSLGSWRFSEGEQFF
size: many; D: -; V: TRBV27; J: TRBJ2-7; DNA: TGTGCCAGCAGTTTGGGGGGCATGTACGAGCAGTACTTC; CDR3: CASSLGGMYEQYF
size: many; D: -; V: TRBV13; J: TRBJ1-1; DNA: TGTGCCAGCAGCTTAGTTGGGTCTGAAGCTTTCTTT; CDR3: CASSLVGSEAFF
size: -; D: TRBD2; V: TRBV27; J: TRBJ2-1; DNA: TGTGCCAGCACGAGAGGAGTTGGGCTAGCGGGAGCCCCAGACTACAATGAGCAGTTCTTC; CDR3: CASTRGVGLAGAPDYNEQFF
size: -; D: -; V: TRBV19; J: TRBJ1-1; DNA: TGTGCCAGTAGAGCCCGACAGGAAAGGAACACTGAAGCTTTCTTT; CDR3: CASRARQERNTEAFF
size: many; D: -; V: TRBV27; J: TRBJ2-2; DNA: TGTGCCAGCAGTCGGGGCACCGGGGAGCTGTTTTTT; CDR3: CASSRGTGELFF
size: many; D: -; V: TRBV5-4; J: TRBJ2-3; DNA: TGTGCCAGCAGCCCGTCCTCTTTCAGCATTGCAGATACGCAGTATTTT; CDR3: CASSPSSFSIADTQYF
size: few; D: -; V: TRBV12-3/TRBV12-4; J: TRBJ2-7; DNA: TGTGCCAGCAGTTTTAGCGGCAGCCTCTACGAGCAGTACTTC; CDR3: CASSFSGSLYEQYF
size: few; D: -; V: TRBV19; J: TRBJ2-7; DNA: TGTGCCAGTAGTATAGGCCCGGGAACAGACGAGCAGTACTTC; CDR3: CASSIGPGTDEQYF
size: many; D: -; V: TRBV12-3/TRBV12-4; J: TRBJ2-5; DNA: TGTGCCAGCAGCAAGATAGGGCCAGATGGAGCCCAGTACTTC; CDR3: CASSKIGPDGAQYF
size: few; D: -; V: TRBV28; J: TRBJ2-7; DNA: TGTGCCAGCTTAACACAGCGGGTAGGAGTCCCCGAGCAGTACTTC; CDR3: CASLTQRVGVPEQYF
size: -; D: -; V: TRBV11-2; J: TRBJ2-1; DNA: TGTGCCAGCAGCTCCCCTACGGTGTACAATGAGCAGTTCTTC; CDR3: CASSSPTVYNEQFF
size: few; D: TRBD2; V: TRBV4-3; J: TRBJ2-3; DNA: TGCGCCAGCAGCCATAGCGGGGATAGCACAGGTACGCAGTATTTT; CDR3: CASSHSGDSTGTQYF
size: many; D: TRBD1; V: TRBV4-3; J: TRBJ1-2; DNA: TGCGCCAGCAGCCAATCAACAGGGGAATTATACTATGGCTACACCTTC; CDR3: CASSQSTGELYYGYTF
size: many; D: -; V: TRBV6-5; J: TRBJ1-1; DNA: TGTGCCAGCAGTTACTCCAGCTTGACTGAAGCTTTCTTT; CDR3: CASSYSSLTEAFF
size: many; D: -; V: TRBV29-1; J: TRBJ1-1; DNA: TGCAGCGGTAGGGACGGTGAAGCTTTCTTT; CDR3: CSGRDGEAFF
size: -; D: -; V: TRBV13; J: TRBJ2-1; DNA: TGTGCCAGCAGACTAGGGGCAGGCTACAATGAGCAGTTCTTC; CDR3: CASRLGAGYNEQFF
size: many; D: -; V: TRBV6-2/TRBV6-3; J: TRBJ2-7; DNA: TGTGCCAGCAGTTACGATACTGACGATTCCTACGAGCAGTACTTC; CDR3: CASSYDTDDSYEQYF
size: -; D: -; V: TRBV4-1; J: TRBJ1-5; DNA: TGCGCCAGCAGCCAAGGGGGGGCCAATCAGCCCCAGCATTTT; CDR3: CASSQGGANQPQHF
size: many; D: -; V: TRBV10-3; J: TRBJ2-7; DNA: TGTGCCATCAGTGAGCCCTCGGAGGGCTACGAGCAGTACTTC; CDR3: CAISEPSEGYEQYF
size: -; D: -; V: TRBV4-1; J: TRBJ1-2; DNA: TGCGCCAGCAGCCCTTCGACGGAGCGAGCTAACTATGGCTACACCTTC; CDR3: CASSPSTERANYGYTF
size: few; D: -; V: TRBV27; J: TRBJ2-4; DNA: TGTGCCAGCAGTCTCGCCGGGCCAAACATTCAGTACTTC; CDR3: CASSLAGPNIQYF
size: few; D: TRBD1; V: TRBV30; J: TRBJ1-5; DNA: TGTGCCTGGAGTAGGACAGGGGCTGGCAATCAGCCCCAGCATTTT; CDR3: CAWSRTGAGNQPQHF